Listed here are 8 T cell receptor beta chains from one sample, sequenced in a study of tumor-infiltrating lymphocytes in primary liver carcinoma. The 20-30 mg bulk tissue piece was not sorted before simultaneous RNA and DNA extraction. Reverse transcription of about 500 ng total RNA with a constant-region primer produced TCR beta cDNA. Slightly modified ARM-PCR with three nested multiplex PCR rounds yielded TCR beta libraries. TRBV1-TRBV30 forward and Cbeta reverse primers drove the first two roughly 11-cycle rounds. In TCRdb, the multiplex PCR reads were re-called with MiXCR into one record per CDR3 protein. Of around 99,000 distinct CDR3 sequences listed, 68% are singletons. Input material: tumor-adjacent normal liver tissue. All receptors come from a man in his forties with primary liver carcinoma and hepatitis B virus infection.

On this clonotype: The CDR3 carries no conserved terminal phenylalanine or tryptophan, so it likely arises from a read error. This chain uses TRBV6-5 with TRBJ2-7; maybe TRBD1 (5 bases). Germline CDR1 is MNHEY and CDR2 is SVGAGI. This CDR3 comprises 14 residues. CDR3 sequence (DNA): TGTGCCAGCAGTTACCGGACAAGCTCCTACGACCAGTACCTC. This sequence encodes CASSYRTSSYDQYL.

As regards this clonotype: One junction end does not reproduce the germline sequence, and a read error may be involved. The chain uses TRBV4-2 and TRBJ1-4, with a weak D call TRBD1 (6 bases). Germline CDR1 reads LGHNA; CDR2 reads YNFKEQ. CDR3 size: 15 residues. CDR3 loop: CTSSQDQGFGEKLFF. The CDR3 DNA is TGTACCAGCAGCCAAGACCAGGGGTTCGGTGAAAAACTATTTTTT.

This clonotype appeared many times. CDR3 region: CASSYSRTGENYGYTF. The CDR3 DNA is TGTGCCAGCAGTTATTCCAGGACAGGGGAGAACTATGGCTACACCTTC. V gene TRBV6-2 or TRBV6-3 combines with J gene TRBJ1-2; 9 positions agree with TRBD1. Germline CDR1 reads MNHEY; CDR2 reads SVGEGT. Trimming at V came to 3 bases and at J to 2 bases, leaving 7 bases not matched to a gene. The CDR3 spans 16 residues.

The chain links TRBV9 to TRBJ2-1, with D possibly TRBD2 on 6 matching bases. The germline CDR1 and CDR2 sequences are SGDLS and YYNGEE. The CDR3 sequence is 14 residues long. Trimming removed 4 bases from V and 6 bases from J, with 14 bases in between. This CDR3 is CASSPTGGVNEQFF. The CDR3 region has the DNA TGTGCCAGCAGCCCCACTGGAGGGGTCAATGAGCAGTTCTTC.

This clonotype was counted a single time. At one end, the junction sequence differs from germline, possibly due to a read error. The chain is built from TRBV29-1 and TRBJ2-3; 10 bases agree with TRBD1. The CDR3 totals 13 residues. The germline gives CDR1 SQVTM, CDR2 ANQGSEA. In DNA form, the CDR3 reads TGCAGCGTTGAAATGGACAGGGGGAATACGCAATATTTT. Translated: CSVEMDRGNTQYF.

Note on this clonotype: One end of the junction does not line up with germline, which may come from a read error. The chain couples TRBV11-2 to TRBJ2-3; TRBD2 might be the D (5 bases). CDR3 size: 16 residues. Germline V CDR1 and CDR2: SGHAT, FQNNGV. CDR3: CASNPPTSGSTDTLYF. The DNA for the CDR3 is TGTGCCAGCAACCCCCCGACCAGCGGCAGCACAGATACGCTGTATTTT.

This clonotype has just a few counts. This sequence joins TRBV11-2 and TRBJ1-3, with D uncertain. V dropped 3 bases and J dropped 1 base, with 4 bases sitting between them. There are 13 residues in the CDR3. Germline loops: CDR1 SGHAT, CDR2 FQNNGV. The CDR3 loop reads CASSLTSGNTIYF. In nucleotides, the CDR3 is TGTGCCAGCAGCTTGACGTCTGGAAACACCATATATTTT.

About this clonotype: One junction end disagrees with the germline gene, perhaps due to a read error. The V and J genes are TRBV11-2 and TRBJ1-1; D unclear. The CDR3 is made up of 12 amino acids. Germline CDR1 is SGHAT and CDR2 is FQNNGV. The CDR3, as DNA: TGCGCCAGCAGCCACGACGTCGTCGAGGCTTTCTTT. Encoded protein: CASSHDVVEAFF. Complete variable domain (other parts from reference TRBV11-2 and TRBJ1-1): EAGVAQSPRYKIIEKRQSVAFWCNPISGHATLYWYQQILGQGPKLLIQFQNNGVVDDSQLPKDRFSAERLKGVDSTLKIQPAKLEDSAVYLCASSHDVVEAFFGQGTRLTVV.